The 10 T cell receptor beta chains below were found in one sample sequenced in a study of T cell clonality in common variable immunodeficiency. The table came from immunoSEQ multiplex PCR; TCRdb's copy has only in-frame clones and leaves some out. This set yields about 52,000 clones and no singletons; the top ten hold 2% to 2.5%. Source material: peripheral blood mononuclear cells. These receptors originate from a person between 18 and 75 years old in good health.

This clone was recorded at least ten times. Sequencing ends 3 residues short of the CDR3 end; the germline J gene provides the rest. This sequence joins TRBV7-3 and TRBJ2-3; TRBD1 agrees at 8 bases. Germline V CDR1 and CDR2: SGHTA, FQGTGA. This CDR3 is 15 amino acids long. V lost 1 base to trimming and J lost 3 bases; unmatched junction nucleotides: 3. The CDR3 here is CASSLNGQGTDTQYF. The covered CDR3 bases are TGTGCCAGCAGCTTAAATGGACAGGGAACAGATACG.

This clone turned up a few times. The CDR3 goes on 3 residues after the read ends, and that part is filled in from the germline J gene. V is TRBV19 and J is TRBJ2-3; 7 nucleotides match TRBD1. With 9 bases clipped from V and 0 bases from J, the junction kept 6 bases outside the gene matches. CDR1 LNHDA and CDR2 SQIVND come from the germline V gene (reference sequence). The CDR3 contains 14 residues. CDR3 protein: CASGDRGSTDTQYF. CDR3 DNA, as far as it was read: TGTGCCAGCGGGGACAGAGGAAGCACAGATACG.

This clone has ten or more counts. The CDR3 sequence is CASRLPGTGGDEQYF. The sequenced part of the CDR3 DNA is TGTGCCAGCAGACTCCCCGGGACAGGGGGCGACGAG. The genes are TRBV6-2 or TRBV6-3 and TRBJ2-7; TRBD1 agrees at 12 bases. The read comes to an end 3 residues before the CDR3 does, leaving the germline J gene to fill in the end. CDR3 length: 15 amino acids. V trimming: 6 bases; J trimming: 5 bases; junction bases outside the gene matches: 8. Germline V CDR1 and CDR2: MNHEY, SVGEGT.

In its sample, this clone was seen many times. The read halts 3 residues ahead of the CDR3 end, with the missing end drawn from the germline J gene. This chain links TRBV30 with TRBJ2-1; 15 bases line up with TRBD2. Germline assignment: CDR1 GTSNPN and CDR2 SVGIG (reference sequence). CDR3 size: 14 residues. Unmatched junction bases numbered 2, after V lost 7 bases and J lost 4 bases. The CDR3 protein is CASGLAGGYNEQFF. CDR3 bases read: TGTGCCTCCGGACTAGCGGGGGGGTACAATGAG.

This clone occurred many times. At the DNA level, this CDR3 is encoded by other sequences in the same sample as well. CDR3: CAWTPGGAGYTF. CDR3 bases read: TGTGCCTGGACCCCAGGGGGCGCTGGC. The chain has TRBV30 and TRBJ1-2; TRBD1 aligns across 8 bases. The read is 3 residues too short to cover the CDR3 end, so that end is filled in from the germline J gene. In germline, CDR1 is GTSNPN, CDR2 SVGIG (reference sequence). With V trimmed by 4 bases and J by 7 bases, 5 bases remained unmatched. The CDR3 contains 12 residues.

To note about this clone: The CDR3 end falls 3 residues outside the read, so it is completed with the germline J gene. This sequence joins TRBV30 and TRBJ2-2; 10 positions agree with TRBD1. The CDR3 length is 16 residues. CDR1 and CDR2 (germline): GTSNPN, SVGIG (reference sequence). The DNA read from the CDR3 is TGTGCCTGGAGTGTCCCGGGACAGGGGACTAATGAAAAG. Translated: CAWSVPGQGTNEK. The complete CDR3 protein is CAWSVPGQGTNEKLFF. Full variable domain (rest looked up from reference TRBV30 and TRBJ2-2): SQTIHQWPATLVQPVGSPLSLECTVEGTSNPNLYWYRQAAGRGLQLLFYSVGIGQISSEVPQNLSASRPQDRQFILSSKKLLLSDSGFYLCAWSVPGQGTNEKLFFGEGSRLTVL.

This clone was observed at least ten times. The sequenced fragment ends 3 residues before the CDR3 boundary, so the rest is inferred from the germline J gene. This chain links TRBV5-1 with TRBJ2-3; 13 bases match TRBD2. The CDR3 loop spans 18 amino acids. With V trimmed by 0 bases and J by 0 bases, 4 bases remained unmatched. CDR1 is SGHRS, CDR2 YFSETQ, per germline. The CDR3 bases that were read are TGCGCCAGCAGCTTGGAAGGACTAGCGGGAGACAGCACAGATACG. It translates to CASSLEGLAGDSTDT. The CDR3, in full, reads CASSLEGLAGDSTDTQYF.

This clone was detected many times. The covered CDR3 bases are TGTGCCTGGAGTGTACAGGAGACC. As protein: CAWSVQET. The full CDR3 protein reads CAWSVQETQYF. V and J are TRBV30 and TRBJ2-5, with D uncertain. The read is 3 residues too short to cover the CDR3 end, so that end is filled in from the germline J gene. Per the germline V gene, CDR1 is GTSNPN and CDR2 is SVGIG (reference sequence). The CDR3 spans 11 residues. V lost 0 bases to trimming and J lost 5 bases, with 4 bases between them.

Ten or more counts support this clone. The sequenced fragment ends 3 residues before the CDR3 boundary, so the rest is inferred from the germline J gene. This chain links TRBV11-2 with TRBJ2-7, with 12 bases that match TRBD2. V lost 5 bases to trimming and J lost 2 bases; unmatched junction nucleotides: 4. There are 15 residues in the CDR3. From germline, CDR1 is SGHAT and CDR2 FQNNGV. The DNA read from the CDR3 is TGTGCCAGCAGCCCTCGACTAGCGGGGGCCTACGAG. The encoded protein is CASSPRLAGAYE. The full CDR3 protein reads CASSPRLAGAYEQYF.

This clone was counted only a few times. The read stops 3 residues short of the end of the CDR3; the missing end is completed from the germline J gene. V is TRBV19 and J is TRBJ1-6, with D perhaps TRBD1 (5 bases). CDR1 and CDR2 from the germline V gene are LNHDA and SQIVND (reference sequence). Trimming pared 10 bases from V and 9 bases from J, leaving 22 bases between. This CDR3 comprises 15 residues. The CDR3 sequence is CATTPTRGVSSPLHF. The part of the CDR3 DNA that was read is TGTGCCACTACACCGACAAGGGGCGTGAGTTCACCC.